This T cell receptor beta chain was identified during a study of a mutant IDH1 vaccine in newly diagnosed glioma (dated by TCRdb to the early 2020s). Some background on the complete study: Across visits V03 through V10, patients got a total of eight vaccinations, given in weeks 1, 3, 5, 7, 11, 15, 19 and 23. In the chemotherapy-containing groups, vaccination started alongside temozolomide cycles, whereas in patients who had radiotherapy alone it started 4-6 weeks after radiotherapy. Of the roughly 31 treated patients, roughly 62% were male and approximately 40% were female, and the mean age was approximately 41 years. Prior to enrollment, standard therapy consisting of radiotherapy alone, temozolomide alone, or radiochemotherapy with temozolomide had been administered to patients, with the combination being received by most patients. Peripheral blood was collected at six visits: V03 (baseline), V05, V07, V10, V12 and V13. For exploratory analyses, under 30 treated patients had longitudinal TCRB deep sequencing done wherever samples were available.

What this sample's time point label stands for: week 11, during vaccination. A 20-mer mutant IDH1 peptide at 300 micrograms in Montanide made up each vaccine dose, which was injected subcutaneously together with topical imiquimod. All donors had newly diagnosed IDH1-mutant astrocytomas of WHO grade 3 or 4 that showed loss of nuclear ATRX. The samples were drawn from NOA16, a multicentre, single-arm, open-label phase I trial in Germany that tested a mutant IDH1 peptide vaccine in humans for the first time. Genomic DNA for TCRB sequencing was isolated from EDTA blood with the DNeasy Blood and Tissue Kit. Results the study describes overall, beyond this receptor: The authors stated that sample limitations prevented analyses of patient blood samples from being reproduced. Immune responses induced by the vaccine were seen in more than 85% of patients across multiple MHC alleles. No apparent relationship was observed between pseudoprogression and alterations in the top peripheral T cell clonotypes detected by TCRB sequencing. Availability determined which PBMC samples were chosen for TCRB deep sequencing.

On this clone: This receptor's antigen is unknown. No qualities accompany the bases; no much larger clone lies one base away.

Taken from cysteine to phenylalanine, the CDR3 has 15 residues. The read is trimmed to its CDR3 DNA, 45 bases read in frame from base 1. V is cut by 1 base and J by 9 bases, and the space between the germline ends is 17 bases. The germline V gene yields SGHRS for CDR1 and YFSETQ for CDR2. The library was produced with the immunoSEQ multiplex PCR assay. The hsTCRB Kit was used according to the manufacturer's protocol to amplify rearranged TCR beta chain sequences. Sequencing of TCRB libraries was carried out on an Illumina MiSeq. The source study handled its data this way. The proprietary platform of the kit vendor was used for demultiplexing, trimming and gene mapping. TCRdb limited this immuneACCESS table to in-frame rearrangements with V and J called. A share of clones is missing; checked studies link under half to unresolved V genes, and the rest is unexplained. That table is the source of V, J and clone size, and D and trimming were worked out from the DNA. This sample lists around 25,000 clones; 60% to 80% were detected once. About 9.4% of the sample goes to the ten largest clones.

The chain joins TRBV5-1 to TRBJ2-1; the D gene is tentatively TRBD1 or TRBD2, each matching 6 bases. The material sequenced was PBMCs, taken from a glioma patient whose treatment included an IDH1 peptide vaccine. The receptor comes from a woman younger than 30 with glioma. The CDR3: CASSLFRVQGGEQFF. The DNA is TGCGCCAGCAGCTTGTTCCGTGTACAGGGAGGTGAGCAGTTCTTC.